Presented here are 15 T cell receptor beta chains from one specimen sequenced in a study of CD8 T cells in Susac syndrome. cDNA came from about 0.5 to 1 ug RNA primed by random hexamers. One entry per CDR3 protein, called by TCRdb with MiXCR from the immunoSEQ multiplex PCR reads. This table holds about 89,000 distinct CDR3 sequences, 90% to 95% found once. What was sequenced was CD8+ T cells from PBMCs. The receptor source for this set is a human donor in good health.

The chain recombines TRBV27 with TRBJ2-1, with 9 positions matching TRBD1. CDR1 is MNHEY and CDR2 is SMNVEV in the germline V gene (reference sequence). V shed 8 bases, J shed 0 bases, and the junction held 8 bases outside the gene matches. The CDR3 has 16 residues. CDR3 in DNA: TGTGCCAGCCTTGACAGGGGGACGAGCTCCTACAATGAGCAGTTCTTC. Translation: CASLDRGTSSYNEQFF.

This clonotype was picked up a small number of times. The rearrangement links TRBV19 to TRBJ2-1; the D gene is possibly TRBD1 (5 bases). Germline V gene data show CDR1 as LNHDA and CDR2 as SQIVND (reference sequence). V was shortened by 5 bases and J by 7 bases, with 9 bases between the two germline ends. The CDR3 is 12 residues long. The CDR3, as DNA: TGTGCCAGTAGTCCTGGGGCGAATGAGCAGTTCTTC. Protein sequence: CASSPGANEQFF.

CDR3 sequence (DNA): TGTGCCACCCGGGGTGGGGCCACTGAAGCTTTCTTT. This codes for CATRGGATEAFF. The gene calls are TRBV7-9 and TRBJ1-1; the D gene is possibly TRBD1 (5 bases). This CDR3 has 12 amino acids. Looked up from germline, CDR1 is SEHNR and CDR2 is FQNEAQ (reference sequence). V gave up 10 bases and J gave up 4 bases, with 13 bases separating them.

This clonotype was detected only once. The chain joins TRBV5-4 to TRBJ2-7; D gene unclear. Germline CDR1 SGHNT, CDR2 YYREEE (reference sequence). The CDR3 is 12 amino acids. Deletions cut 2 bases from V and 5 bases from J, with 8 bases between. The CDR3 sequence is CASSFALNEQYF. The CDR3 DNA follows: TGTGCCAGCAGCTTTGCCTTGAACGAGCAGTACTTC. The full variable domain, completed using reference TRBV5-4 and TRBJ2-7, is ETGVTQSPTHLIKTRGQQVTLRCSSQSGHNTVSWYQQALGQGPQFIFQYYREEENGRGNFPPRFSGLQFPNYSSELNVNALELDDSALYLCASSFALNEQYFGPGTRLTVT.

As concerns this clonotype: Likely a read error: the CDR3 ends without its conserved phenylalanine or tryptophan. The CDR3 bases are TGTGCCAGCAGCTTATGGGACAGGGTTAACACTGAAGCTTTCCTT. Translated: CASSLWDRVNTEAFL. V and J are TRBV7-8 and TRBJ1-1, with 9 nucleotides matching TRBD1. V gave up 2 bases and J gave up 2 bases; unmatched junction bases: 3. The CDR3 totals 15 residues. Germline-derived CDR1 and CDR2 are SGHVS and FQNEAQ.

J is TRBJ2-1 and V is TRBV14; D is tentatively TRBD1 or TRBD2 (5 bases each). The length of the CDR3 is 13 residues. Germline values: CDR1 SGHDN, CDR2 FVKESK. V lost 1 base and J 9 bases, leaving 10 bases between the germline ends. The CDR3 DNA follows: TGTGCCAGCAGCCAAGGGGACCCTCTTGAGCAGTTCTTC. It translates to CASSQGDPLEQFF. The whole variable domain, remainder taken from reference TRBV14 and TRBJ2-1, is EAGVTQFPSHSVIEKGQTVTLRCDPISGHDNLYWYRRVMGKEIKFLLHFVKESKQDESGMPNNRFLAERTGGTYSTLKVQPAELEDSGVYFCASSQGDPLEQFFGPGTRLTVL.

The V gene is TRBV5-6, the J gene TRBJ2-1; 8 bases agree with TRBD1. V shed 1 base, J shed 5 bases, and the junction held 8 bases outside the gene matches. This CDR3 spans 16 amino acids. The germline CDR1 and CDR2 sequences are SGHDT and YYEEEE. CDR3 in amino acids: CASSLSPGQGHNEQFF. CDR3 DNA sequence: TGTGCCAGCAGCTTGTCCCCAGGACAGGGCCACAATGAGCAGTTCTTC.

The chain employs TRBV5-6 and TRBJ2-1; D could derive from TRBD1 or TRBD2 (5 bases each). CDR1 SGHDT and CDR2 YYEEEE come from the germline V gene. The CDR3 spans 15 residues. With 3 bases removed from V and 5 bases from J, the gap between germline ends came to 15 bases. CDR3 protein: CASSWGSGFDNEQFF. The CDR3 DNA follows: TGTGCCAGCAGCTGGGGGTCAGGATTTGACAATGAGCAGTTCTTC.

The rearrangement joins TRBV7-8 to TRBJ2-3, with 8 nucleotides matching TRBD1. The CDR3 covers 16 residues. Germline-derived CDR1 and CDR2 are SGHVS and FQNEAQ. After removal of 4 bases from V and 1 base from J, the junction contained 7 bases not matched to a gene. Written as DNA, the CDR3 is TGTGCCAGCAGCTGGTCAGGGGGCCTTGGCACAGATACGCAGTATTTT. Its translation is CASSWSGGLGTDTQYF.

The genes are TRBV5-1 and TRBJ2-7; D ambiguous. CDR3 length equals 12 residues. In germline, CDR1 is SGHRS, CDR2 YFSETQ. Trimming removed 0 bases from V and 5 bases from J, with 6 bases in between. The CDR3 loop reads CASSLGANEQYF. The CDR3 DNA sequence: TGCGCCAGCAGCTTGGGGGCGAACGAGCAGTACTTC.

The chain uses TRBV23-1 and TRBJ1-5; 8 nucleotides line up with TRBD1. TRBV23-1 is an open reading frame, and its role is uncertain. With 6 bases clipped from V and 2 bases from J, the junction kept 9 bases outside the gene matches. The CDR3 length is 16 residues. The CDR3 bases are TGCGCCAGCAGCCTCCGCGGACAGGGTGGCAATCAGCCCCAGCATTTT. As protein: CASSLRGQGGNQPQHF.

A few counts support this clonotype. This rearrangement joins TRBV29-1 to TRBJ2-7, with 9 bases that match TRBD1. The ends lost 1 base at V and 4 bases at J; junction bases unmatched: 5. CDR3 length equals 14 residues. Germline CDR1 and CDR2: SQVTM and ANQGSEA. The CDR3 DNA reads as TGCAGCGTTGAAGTCAGGGACAGGGCGTACGAGCAGTACTTC. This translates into CSVEVRDRAYEQYF.

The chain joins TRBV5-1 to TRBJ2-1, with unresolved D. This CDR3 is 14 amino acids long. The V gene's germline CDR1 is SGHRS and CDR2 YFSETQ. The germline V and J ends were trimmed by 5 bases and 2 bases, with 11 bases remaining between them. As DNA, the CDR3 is TGCGCCAGCAGATGGGGAAAACCCTACAATGAGCAGTTCTTC. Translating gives CASRWGKPYNEQFF. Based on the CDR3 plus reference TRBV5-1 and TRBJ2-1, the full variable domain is KAGVTQTPRYLIKTRGQQVTLSCSPISGHRSVSWYQQTPGQGLQFLFEYFSETQRNKGNFPGRFSGRQFSNSRSEMNVSTLELGDSALYLCASRWGKPYNEQFFGPGTRLTVL.

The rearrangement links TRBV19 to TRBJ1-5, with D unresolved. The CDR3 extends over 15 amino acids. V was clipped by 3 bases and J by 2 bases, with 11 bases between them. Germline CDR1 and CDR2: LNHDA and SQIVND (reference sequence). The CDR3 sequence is CASSMGFGGNQPQHF. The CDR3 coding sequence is TGTGCCAGTAGTATGGGATTCGGTGGCAATCAGCCCCAGCATTTT. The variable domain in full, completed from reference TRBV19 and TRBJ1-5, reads DGGITQSPKYLFRKEGQNVTLSCEQNLNHDAMYWYRQDPGQGLRLIYYSQIVNDFQKGDIAEGYSVSREKKESFPLTVTSAQKNPTAFYLCASSMGFGGNQPQHFGDGTRLSIL.

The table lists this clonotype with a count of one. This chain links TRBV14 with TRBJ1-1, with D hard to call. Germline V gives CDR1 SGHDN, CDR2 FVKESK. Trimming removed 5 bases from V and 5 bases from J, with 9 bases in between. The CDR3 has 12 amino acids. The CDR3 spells CASSAWTTEAFF. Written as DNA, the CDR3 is TGTGCCAGCAGCGCCTGGACGACTGAAGCTTTCTTT.